These 2 T cell receptor beta chains share one sample of origin, sequenced in a study of T cell responses to AZD1222 COVID-19 vaccine. Here immunoSEQ multiplex PCR was the method, and the copy in TCRdb shows in-frame clones only, minus some. The table includes fewer than 100,000 clones, 85% to 90% detected once. Here the sequenced sample was peripheral blood, taken on day 0 of AZD1222 vaccination. The receptor set was obtained from an adult in good health.

This clone was recorded once. The chain links TRBV5-5 to TRBJ1-1, with D tentatively TRBD1 (6 bases). With 3 bases removed from V and 0 bases from J, the gap between germline ends came to 18 bases. The CDR3 loop spans 17 amino acids. Per germline, CDR1 SGHKS and CDR2 YYEKEE (reference sequence). The CDR3 region has the DNA TGTGCCAGCAGCTCCCTCGGTGGGGGCAGGTTGAACACTGAAGCTTTCTTT. Its translation: CASSSLGGGRLNTEAFF.

This clone was seen a handful of times. V gene TRBV29-1 combines with J gene TRBJ2-7, with a tentative D call TRBD1 (6 bases). In germline, CDR1 is SQVTM, CDR2 ANQGSEA. Trimming shortened V by 3 bases and J by 5 bases, and 11 bases separated the two germline ends. The CDR3 loop spans 12 amino acids. The DNA for the CDR3 is TGCAGCGTTGATGGGACATCGGACGAGCAGTACTTC. Its translation: CSVDGTSDEQYF.